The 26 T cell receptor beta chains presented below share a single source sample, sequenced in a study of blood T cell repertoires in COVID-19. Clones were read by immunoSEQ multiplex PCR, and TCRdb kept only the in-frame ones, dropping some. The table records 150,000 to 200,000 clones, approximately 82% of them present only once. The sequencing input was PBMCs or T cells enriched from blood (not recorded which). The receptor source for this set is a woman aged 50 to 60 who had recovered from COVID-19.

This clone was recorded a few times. CDR3 sequence: CASSPVKGGLYEQYF. The CDR3 region has the DNA TGTGCCAGCTCACCAGTAAAAGGGGGCCTCTACGAGCAGTACTTC. The rearrangement uses TRBV18 and TRBJ2-7, with 7 nucleotides matching TRBD1. V lost 2 bases and J lost 3; bases outside the gene matches: 7. Germline assignment: CDR1 KGHSH and CDR2 LQKENI. The CDR3 contains 15 residues.

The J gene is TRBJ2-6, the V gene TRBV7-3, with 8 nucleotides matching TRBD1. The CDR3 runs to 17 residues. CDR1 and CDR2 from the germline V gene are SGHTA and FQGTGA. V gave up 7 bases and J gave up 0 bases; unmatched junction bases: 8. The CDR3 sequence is CASTRTGSFSGANVLTF. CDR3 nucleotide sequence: TGTGCCAGCACTAGGACAGGGTCGTTCTCTGGGGCCAACGTCCTGACTTTC. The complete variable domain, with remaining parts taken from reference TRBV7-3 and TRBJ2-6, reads GAGVSQTPSNKVTEKGKYVELRCDPISGHTALYWYRQSLGQGPEFLIYFQGTGAADDSGLPNDRFFAVRPEGSVSTLKIQRTERGDSAVYLCASTRTGSFSGANVLTFGAGSRLTVL.

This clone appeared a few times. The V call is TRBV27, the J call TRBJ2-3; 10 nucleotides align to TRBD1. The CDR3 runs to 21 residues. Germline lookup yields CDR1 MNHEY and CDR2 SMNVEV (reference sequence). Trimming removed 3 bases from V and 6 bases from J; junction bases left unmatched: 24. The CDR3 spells CASSFSGGRPIGTGARDTQYF. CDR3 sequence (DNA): TGTGCCAGCAGTTTTTCTGGCGGGCGACCTATCGGGACAGGGGCAAGGGATACGCAGTATTTT.

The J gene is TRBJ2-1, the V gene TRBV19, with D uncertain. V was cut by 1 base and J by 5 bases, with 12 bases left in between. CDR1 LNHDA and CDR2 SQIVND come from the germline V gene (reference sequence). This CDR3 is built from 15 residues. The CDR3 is CASSIAGLTDNEQFF. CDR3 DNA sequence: TGTGCCAGTAGTATAGCCGGTCTCACGGACAATGAGCAGTTCTTC.

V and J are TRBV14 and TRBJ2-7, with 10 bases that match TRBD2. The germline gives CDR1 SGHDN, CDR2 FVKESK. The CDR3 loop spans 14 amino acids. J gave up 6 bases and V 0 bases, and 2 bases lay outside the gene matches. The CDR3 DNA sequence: TGTGCCAGCAGCCAAGAGGTAGCGGGAGGCGAGCAGTACTTC. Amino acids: CASSQEVAGGEQYF.

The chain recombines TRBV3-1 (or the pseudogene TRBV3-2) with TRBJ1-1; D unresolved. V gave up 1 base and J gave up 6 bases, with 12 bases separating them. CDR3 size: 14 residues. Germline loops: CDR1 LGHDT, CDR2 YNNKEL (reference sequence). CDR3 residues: CASSQVSGESEAFF. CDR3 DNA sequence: TGTGCCAGCAGCCAAGTTAGCGGGGAGTCTGAAGCTTTCTTT.

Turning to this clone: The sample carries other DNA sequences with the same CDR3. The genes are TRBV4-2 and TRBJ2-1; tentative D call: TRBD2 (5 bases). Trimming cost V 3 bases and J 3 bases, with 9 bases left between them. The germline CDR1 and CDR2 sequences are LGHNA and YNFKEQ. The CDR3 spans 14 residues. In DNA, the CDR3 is TGTGCCAGCAGCCAGGGCGGGCTCTACAATGAGCAGTTCTTC. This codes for CASSQGGLYNEQFF.

CDR3 residues: CSVAPFLAPTYEQYF. CDR3 coding DNA: TGCAGCGTTGCCCCGTTTCTAGCGCCCACCTACGAGCAGTACTTC. The chain links TRBV29-1 to TRBJ2-7; D perhaps matches TRBD2 (6 bases). In germline, CDR1 is SQVTM, CDR2 ANQGSEA. The CDR3 spans 15 residues. With 4 bases removed from V and 2 bases from J, the gap between germline ends came to 18 bases.

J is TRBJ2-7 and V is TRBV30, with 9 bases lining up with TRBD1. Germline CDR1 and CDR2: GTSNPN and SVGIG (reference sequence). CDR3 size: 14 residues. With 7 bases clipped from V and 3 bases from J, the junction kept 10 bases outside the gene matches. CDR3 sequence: CAYCPGQGLYEQYF. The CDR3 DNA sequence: TGTGCCTACTGTCCGGGACAGGGTCTCTACGAGCAGTACTTC.

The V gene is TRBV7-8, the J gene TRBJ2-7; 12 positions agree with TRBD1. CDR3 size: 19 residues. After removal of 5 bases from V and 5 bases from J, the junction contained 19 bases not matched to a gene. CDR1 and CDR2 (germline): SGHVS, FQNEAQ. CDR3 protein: CASSRTGSAGTGGRNEQYF. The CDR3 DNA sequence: TGTGCCAGCAGCAGGACCGGGTCGGCCGGGACAGGGGGCCGAAACGAGCAGTACTTC. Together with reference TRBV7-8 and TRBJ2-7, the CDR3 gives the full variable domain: GAGVSQSPRYKVAKRGQDVALRCDPISGHVSLFWYQQALGQGPEFLTYFQNEAQLDKSGLPSDRFFAERPEGSVSTLKIQRTQQEDSAVYLCASSRTGSAGTGGRNEQYFGPGTRLTVT.

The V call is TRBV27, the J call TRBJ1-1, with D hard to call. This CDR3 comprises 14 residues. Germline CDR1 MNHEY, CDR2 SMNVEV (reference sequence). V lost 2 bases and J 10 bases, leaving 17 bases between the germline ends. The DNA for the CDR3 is TGTGCCAGCAGTTTACAACTCGGGGTAGGGAGAGCTTTCTTT. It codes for CASSLQLGVGRAFF.

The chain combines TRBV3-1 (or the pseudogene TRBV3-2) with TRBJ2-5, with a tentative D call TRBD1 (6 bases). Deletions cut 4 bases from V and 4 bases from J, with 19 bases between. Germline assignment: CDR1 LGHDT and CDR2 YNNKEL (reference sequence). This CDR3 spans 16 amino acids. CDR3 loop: CASSRERDIRAETQYF. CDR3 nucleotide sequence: TGTGCCAGCAGCCGTGAAAGGGACATCAGGGCAGAGACCCAGTACTTC.

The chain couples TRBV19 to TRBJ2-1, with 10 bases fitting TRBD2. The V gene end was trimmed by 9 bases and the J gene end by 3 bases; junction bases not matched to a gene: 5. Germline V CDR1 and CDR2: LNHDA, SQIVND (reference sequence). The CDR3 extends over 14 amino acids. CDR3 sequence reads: CASTASGSYNEQFF. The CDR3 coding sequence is TGTGCCAGCACGGCTAGCGGGAGCTACAATGAGCAGTTCTTC.

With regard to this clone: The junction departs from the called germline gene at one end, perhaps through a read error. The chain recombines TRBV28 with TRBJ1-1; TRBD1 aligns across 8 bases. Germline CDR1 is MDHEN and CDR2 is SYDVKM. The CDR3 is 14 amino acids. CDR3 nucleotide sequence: TGTACCAGCAGTTTACAGACAGGGGACGGTGAAGCTTTCTTT. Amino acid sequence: CTSSLQTGDGEAFF.

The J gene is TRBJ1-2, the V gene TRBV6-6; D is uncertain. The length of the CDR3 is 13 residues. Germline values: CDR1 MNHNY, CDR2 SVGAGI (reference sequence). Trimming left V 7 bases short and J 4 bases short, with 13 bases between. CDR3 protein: CASNLDSTYGYTF. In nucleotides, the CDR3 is TGTGCCAGCAACTTGGACTCCACCTATGGCTACACCTTC.

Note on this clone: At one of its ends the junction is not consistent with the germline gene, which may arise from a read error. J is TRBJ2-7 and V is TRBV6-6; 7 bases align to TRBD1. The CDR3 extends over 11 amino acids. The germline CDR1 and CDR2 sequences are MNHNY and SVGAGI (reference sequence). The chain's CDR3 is CASSTDRVIRF. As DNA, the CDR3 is TGTGCCAGCAGTACCGACAGGGTGATTCGCTTC.

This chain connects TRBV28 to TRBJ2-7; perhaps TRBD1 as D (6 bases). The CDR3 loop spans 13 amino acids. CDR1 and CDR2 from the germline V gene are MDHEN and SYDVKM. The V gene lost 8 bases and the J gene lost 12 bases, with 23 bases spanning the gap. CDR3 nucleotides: TGTGCCAGCGTCCCACATTTACAGGGATCTCGGTACTTC. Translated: CASVPHLQGSRYF.

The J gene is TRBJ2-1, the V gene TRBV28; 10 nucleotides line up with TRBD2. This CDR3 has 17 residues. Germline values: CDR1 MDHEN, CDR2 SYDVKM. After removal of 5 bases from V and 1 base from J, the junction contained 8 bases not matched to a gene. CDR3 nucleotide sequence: TGTGCCAGCAGTCCAAGGGGACTAGCGTCTTCCTACAATGAGCAGTTCTTC. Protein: CASSPRGLASSYNEQFF. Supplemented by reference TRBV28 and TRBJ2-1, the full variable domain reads DVKVTQSSRYLVKRTGEKVFLECVQDMDHENMFWYRQDPGLGLRLIYFSYDVKMKEKGDIPEGYSVSREKKERFSLILESASTNQTSMYLCASSPRGLASSYNEQFFGPGTRLTVL.

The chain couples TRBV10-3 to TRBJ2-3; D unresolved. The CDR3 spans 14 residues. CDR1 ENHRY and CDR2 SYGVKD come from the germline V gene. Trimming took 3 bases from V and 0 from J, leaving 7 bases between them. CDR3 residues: CAISDGRSTDTQYF. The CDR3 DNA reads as TGTGCCATCAGTGATGGCAGGAGCACAGATACGCAGTATTTT.

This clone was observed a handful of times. CDR3 in DNA: TGTGCCACCAGTGATTCCAGGGGGGACGTTGAAAAACTGTTTTTT. Translation: CATSDSRGDVEKLFF. This rearrangement joins TRBV24-1 to TRBJ1-4; the match to TRBD1 covers 7 bases. The V and J ends lost 2 bases and 7 bases, in that order; junction bases with no gene match: 6. Germline V gene lookup returns CDR1 KGHDR and CDR2 SFDVKD. The CDR3 has 15 amino acids.

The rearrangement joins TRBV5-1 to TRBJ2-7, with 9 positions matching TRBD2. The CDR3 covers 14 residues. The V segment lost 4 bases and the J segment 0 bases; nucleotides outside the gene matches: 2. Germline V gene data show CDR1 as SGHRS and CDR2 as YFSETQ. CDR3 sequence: CASSVSGSSYEQYF. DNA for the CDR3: TGCGCCAGCAGCGTTAGCGGGAGCTCCTACGAGCAGTACTTC.

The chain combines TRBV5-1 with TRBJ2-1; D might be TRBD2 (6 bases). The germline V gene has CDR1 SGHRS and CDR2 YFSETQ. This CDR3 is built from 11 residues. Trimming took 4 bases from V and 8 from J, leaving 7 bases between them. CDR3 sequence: CASSRRDEQFF. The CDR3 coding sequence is TGCGCCAGCAGCCGGAGGGATGAGCAGTTCTTC.

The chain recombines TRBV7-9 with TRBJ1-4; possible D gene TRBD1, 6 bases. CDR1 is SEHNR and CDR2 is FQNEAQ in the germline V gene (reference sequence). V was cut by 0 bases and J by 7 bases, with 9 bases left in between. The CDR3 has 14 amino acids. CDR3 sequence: CASSLAQGIEKLFF. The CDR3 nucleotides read TGTGCCAGCAGCTTAGCACAGGGTATTGAAAAACTGTTTTTT. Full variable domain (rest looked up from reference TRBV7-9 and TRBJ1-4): DTGVSQNPRHKITKRGQNVTFRCDPISEHNRLYWYRQTLGQGPEFLTYFQNEAQLEKSRLLSDRFSAERPKGSFSTLEIQRTEQGDSAMYLCASSLAQGIEKLFFGSGTQLSVL.

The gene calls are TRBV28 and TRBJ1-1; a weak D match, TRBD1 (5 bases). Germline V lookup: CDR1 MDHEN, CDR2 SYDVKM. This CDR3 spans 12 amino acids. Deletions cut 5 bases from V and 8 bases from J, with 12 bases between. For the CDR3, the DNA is TGTGCCAGCAGTCCGCCAGGGCTGGAAGCTTTCTTT. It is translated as CASSPPGLEAFF.

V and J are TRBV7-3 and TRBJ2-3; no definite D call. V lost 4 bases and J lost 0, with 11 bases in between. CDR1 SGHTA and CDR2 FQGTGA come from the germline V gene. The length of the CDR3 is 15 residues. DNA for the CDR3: TGTGCCAGCAGCTCAGCGCCCACCAGCACAGATACGCAGTATTTT. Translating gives CASSSAPTSTDTQYF.

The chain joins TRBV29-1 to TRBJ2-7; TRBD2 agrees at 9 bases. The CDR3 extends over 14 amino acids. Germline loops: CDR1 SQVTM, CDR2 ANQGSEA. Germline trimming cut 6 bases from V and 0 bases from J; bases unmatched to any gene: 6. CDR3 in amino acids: CSVIKAGGSYEQYF. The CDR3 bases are TGCAGCGTGATTAAAGCGGGAGGCTCCTACGAGCAGTACTTC.